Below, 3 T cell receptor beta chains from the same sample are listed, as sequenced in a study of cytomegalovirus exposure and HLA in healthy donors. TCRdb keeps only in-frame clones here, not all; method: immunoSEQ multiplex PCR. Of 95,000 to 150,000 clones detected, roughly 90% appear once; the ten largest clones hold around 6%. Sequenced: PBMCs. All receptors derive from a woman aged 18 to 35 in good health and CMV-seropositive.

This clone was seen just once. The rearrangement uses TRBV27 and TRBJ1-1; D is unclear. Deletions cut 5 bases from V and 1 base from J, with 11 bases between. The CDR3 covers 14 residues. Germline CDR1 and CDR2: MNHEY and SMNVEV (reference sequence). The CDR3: CASSGHGRNTEAFF. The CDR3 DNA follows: TGTGCCAGCAGTGGTCACGGGAGGAACACTGAAGCTTTCTTT.

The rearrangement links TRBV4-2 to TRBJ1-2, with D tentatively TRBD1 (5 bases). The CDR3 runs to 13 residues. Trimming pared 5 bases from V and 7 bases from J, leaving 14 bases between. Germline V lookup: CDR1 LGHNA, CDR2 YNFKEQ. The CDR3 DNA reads TGTGCCAGCAGCTGGAGCAGGGCTAGTGGCTACACCTTC. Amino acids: CASSWSRASGYTF.

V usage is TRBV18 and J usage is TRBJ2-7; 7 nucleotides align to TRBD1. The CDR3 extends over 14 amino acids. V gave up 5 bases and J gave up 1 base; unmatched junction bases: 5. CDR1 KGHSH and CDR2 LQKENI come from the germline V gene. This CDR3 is CASSSPDRSYEQYF. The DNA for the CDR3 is TGTGCCAGCTCATCCCCGGACAGGTCCTACGAGCAGTACTTC.